This record looks at one T cell receptor beta chain sequence and its context. Its antigen is not identified. The data originate from a study of cytomegalovirus exposure and HLA in healthy donors. Study-wide findings and caveats: Later on, a genetic analysis was performed. It linked a missense variant in DCLRE1C with V- and J-gene trimming of TCR beta. Through in vitro validation, three CMV-associated chains were shown to be specific for CMV antigens. Rarity characterized most TCR sequences, yet some public TCRs appeared in many donors. CMV serostatus was the sole immune exposure information available.

Germline V gene data show CDR1 as DFQATT and CDR2 as SNEGSKA (reference sequence). The ends lost 7 bases at V and 14 bases at J; junction bases unmatched: 6. This CDR3 comprises 10 residues. Primers: 60 Vbeta forward and 13 Jbeta reverse. The method was immunoSEQ multiplex PCR; TCRdb's version includes in-frame clones alone and lacks a portion of them. The table lists 150,000 to 200,000 clones, about 70% of them singletons, with roughly 4.4% in the top ten. The rearrangement uses TRBV20-1 and TRBJ1-4, with 8 bases that match TRBD1. This clonotype originated in a woman aged 18-30 years in good health and CMV-seropositive. The sequenced material came from PBMCs. The CDR3 region has the DNA TGCAGTGTAGACAGGGGCCGGCTGTTTTTT. It specifies CSVDRGRLFF.